This T cell receptor beta chain was obtained from a study of cytomegalovirus exposure and HLA in healthy donors. Turning to the study itself: HLA-typed donors contributed around 88 million unique TCRs, which were held in an early data release.

The CDR3 is made up of 13 amino acids. V gave up 5 bases and J gave up 4 bases, with 10 bases separating them. Germline CDR1 is SGHRS and CDR2 is YFSETQ. This clone appeared a single time. Both 60 Vbeta primers and 13 Jbeta primers went into the PCR. Sequencing was performed with immunoSEQ multiplex PCR; in TCRdb, only in-frame clones are kept and a portion is missing. The data contain over 150,000 clones, 70% to 85% of them singletons. The rearrangement joins TRBV5-1 to TRBJ1-5, with D maybe TRBD1 (6 bases). The sample taken for sequencing was PBMCs. The source of this sequence is a girl aged 2-15 years in good health and CMV-seropositive. The CDR3 DNA is TGCGCCAGCAGAGCAGGGGAGAATCAGCCCCAGCATTTT. This sequence encodes CASRAGENQPQHF.